This T cell receptor (beta chain) was recovered during a study of cytomegalovirus exposure and HLA in healthy donors. General study findings and limits: There was a cluster of highly shared sequence variants that was likely a sequencing artifact. In an earlier analysis, in some 540 donors, most V segments appeared productive either ~90% or ~30% of the time. Researchers reported in a later analysis that a missense DCLRE1C variant was tied to TCR beta V- and J-gene trimming.

V was cut by 4 bases and J by 0 bases, with 14 bases left in between. The CDR3 consists of 15 residues. CDR1 and CDR2 from the germline V gene are SGHDT and YYEEEE. Points on this clone: Its antigen is as yet unknown.

The PCR was carried out with 60 Vbeta primers and 13 Jbeta primers. The data were produced by immunoSEQ multiplex PCR, yet TCRdb's version contains in-frame clones alone and is incomplete. The sample lists 150,000 to 200,000 clones; 75% to 80% were seen once. Sequenced sample: PBMCs. This receptor was taken from a middle-aged man in good health and CMV-seropositive. V is TRBV5-6 and J is TRBJ2-7; tentatively, D is TRBD1 (5 bases). This CDR3 is CASSRITGISYEQYF. DNA of the CDR3: TGTGCCAGCAGCCGTATAACAGGTATCTCCTACGAGCAGTACTTC.